The 27 T cell receptor beta chains in this list originate from one sample, sequenced in a study of T cells in Graves' hyperthyroidism and ophthalmopathy. TCR beta CDR3 region amplification was performed from RNA transcripts. HTBI primers drove first-round RT-PCR of the TCR CDR3. TCRdb independently ran MiXCR on the multiplex PCR reads; one entry per CDR3 protein. This sample has some 700,000 distinct CDR3 sequences, with approximately 15% found just once. Sequences were obtained from blood. The receptors were sampled from a man aged 45-65 years with Graves' hyperthyroidism.

The V and J genes are TRBV19 and TRBJ1-6; D gene unclear. The CDR3 spans 15 residues. Germline V gives CDR1 LNHDA, CDR2 SQIVND (reference sequence). V shed 0 bases and J shed 7 bases, with 10 bases lying between them. This CDR3 reads CASSIDGRTNSPLHF. In nucleotides, the CDR3 is TGTGCCAGTAGTATAGACGGCAGGACCAATTCACCCCTCCACTTT. Supplemented by reference TRBV19 and TRBJ1-6, the full variable domain reads DGGITQSPKYLFRKEGQNVTLSCEQNLNHDAMYWYRQDPGQGLRLIYYSQIVNDFQKGDIAEGYSVSREKKESFPLTVTSAQKNPTAFYLCASSIDGRTNSPLHFGNGTRLTVT.

This clonotype came up many times. This chain uses TRBV6-2 or TRBV6-3 with TRBJ2-7, with D uncertain. CDR1 and CDR2 from the germline V gene are MNHEY and SVGEGT. Trimming stripped 5 bases from V and 0 bases from J, with 17 bases between. The length of the CDR3 is 16 residues. CDR3 sequence (DNA): TGTGCCAGCAGTATCCCTCCGGACCGAGCCTCCTACGAGCAGTACTTC. Amino acid sequence: CASSIPPDRASYEQYF.

This clonotype was observed at least ten times. The rearrangement links TRBV2 to TRBJ2-5; TRBD1 agrees at 8 bases. The CDR3 consists of 13 residues. J lost 3 bases, V lost 7 bases, and 4 bases had no gene match. Germline loops: CDR1 SNHLY, CDR2 FYNNEI. In nucleotides, the CDR3 is TGTGCCAGCACCCTGACAGGGGAAGAGACCCAGTACTTC. The encoded protein is CASTLTGEETQYF.

This clonotype occurred many times. The rearrangement uses TRBV28 and TRBJ2-7, with D perhaps matching TRBD1 (5 bases). The V end lost 6 bases, the J end lost 3 bases, and 12 bases lay between the germline ends. The CDR3 runs 13 residues. The germline V gene has CDR1 MDHEN and CDR2 SYDVKM. This chain's CDR3 is CASSDPQGYEQYF. In nucleotides, the CDR3 is TGTGCCAGCAGCGACCCGCAGGGCTACGAGCAGTACTTC.

The chain recombines TRBV19 with TRBJ2-3, with 9 bases aligning to TRBD2. The CDR3 has 17 amino acids. Germline CDR1 and CDR2: LNHDA and SQIVND (reference sequence). The ends lost 1 base at V and 4 bases at J; junction bases unmatched: 9. The CDR3 coding sequence is TGTGCCAGTAGTATAGGGTCGGCGGGAGGGCCATCAGATACGCAGTATTTT. As protein: CASSIGSAGGPSDTQYF.

This clonotype has ten or more counts. The chain has TRBV12-3 or TRBV12-4 and TRBJ2-1, with 10 bases fitting TRBD2. With 2 bases clipped from V and 6 bases from J, the junction kept 1 base outside the gene matches. The CDR3 totals 14 residues. The CDR3 DNA reads TGTGCCAGCAGTTTACTAGCGGGAGTCAATGAGCAGTTCTTC. This gives the protein CASSLLAGVNEQFF.

This clonotype was seen at least ten times. The J gene is TRBJ2-5, the V gene TRBV11-2; TRBD2 agrees at 10 bases. The CDR3 contains 15 residues. Per germline, CDR1 SGHAT and CDR2 FQNNGV. Unmatched junction bases numbered 9, after V lost 7 bases and J lost 4 bases. The CDR3 nucleotides are TGTGCCAGCAACGATCCTAGCGGGAGTTCAGAGACCCAGTACTTC. It is translated as CASNDPSGSSETQYF.

The rearrangement joins TRBV20-1 to TRBJ2-7; perhaps D is TRBD1 or TRBD2 (5 bases each). With 3 bases removed from V and 3 bases from J, the gap between germline ends came to 12 bases. The germline V gene encodes CDR1 DFQATT and CDR2 SNEGSKA (reference sequence). The CDR3 consists of 13 residues. The CDR3 DNA reads TGCAGTGCTAGTAAGGGGAGTAACTACGAGCAGTACTTC. Protein: CSASKGSNYEQYF.

The sample holds many counts of this clonotype. V is TRBV10-3 and J is TRBJ2-5, with 8 bases identical to TRBD2. Germline loops: CDR1 ENHRY, CDR2 SYGVKD. Trimming took 7 bases from V and 2 from J; bases not matched to a gene: 6. This CDR3 contains 14 residues. CDR3 sequence reads: CAIKESSGQETQYF. As DNA, the CDR3 is TGTGCCATCAAGGAATCTAGCGGGCAAGAGACCCAGTACTTC.

This clonotype was seen once. The V gene is TRBV30, the J gene TRBJ2-7; D may be TRBD2 (7 bases). The V end was cut by 8 bases, the J end by 3 bases, with 20 bases between. From germline, CDR1 is GTSNPN and CDR2 SVGIG (reference sequence). The length of the CDR3 is 14 residues. CDR3: CAGTVQGGGYEQYF. The CDR3 nucleotides are TGTGCCGGGACTGTACAGGGCGGGGGCTACGAGCAGTACTTC.

This clonotype was picked up many times. The rearrangement links TRBV10-3 to TRBJ2-7; 8 nucleotides line up with TRBD2. Germline assignment: CDR1 ENHRY and CDR2 SYGVKD. With 10 bases clipped from V and 3 bases from J, the junction kept 11 bases outside the gene matches. The CDR3 is 14 amino acids. Here the CDR3 reads CATVGSGGDYEQYF. The CDR3 region has the DNA TGTGCCACAGTAGGTTCCGGGGGGGACTACGAGCAGTACTTC.

This clonotype was observed a handful of times. This chain links TRBV4-1 with TRBJ2-5; no clear D. The CDR3 loop spans 15 amino acids. Trimming removed 1 base from V and 5 bases from J, with 14 bases in between. Germline V lookup: CDR1 MGHRA, CDR2 YSYEKL. The CDR3 DNA follows: TGCGCCAGCAGCCAAGTATTATGGGTCCGGGAGACCCAGTACTTC. Protein: CASSQVLWVRETQYF.

This clonotype was detected ten times or more. This chain connects TRBV10-3 to TRBJ2-7; 10 nucleotides match TRBD2. This CDR3 has 14 amino acids. J gave up 3 bases and V 6 bases, and 5 bases lay outside the gene matches. Germline assignment: CDR1 ENHRY and CDR2 SYGVKD. CDR3 region: CAIRQREGLYEQYF. The CDR3 DNA is TGTGCCATCAGACAGCGGGAGGGCCTCTACGAGCAGTACTTC.

This clonotype was seen more than once but under ten times. This chain links TRBV14 with TRBJ2-5, with a weak D call TRBD2 (6 bases). CDR3 size: 15 residues. Per the germline V gene, CDR1 is SGHDN and CDR2 is FVKESK. Trimming stripped 4 bases from V and 1 base from J, with 13 bases between. This chain's CDR3 is CASSPFRGLQETQYF. The CDR3 DNA follows: TGTGCCAGCAGCCCCTTTCGGGGACTCCAAGAGACCCAGTACTTC.

The rearrangement joins TRBV7-8 to TRBJ1-1; D possibly corresponds to TRBD1 (6 bases). V was clipped by 4 bases and J by 10 bases, with 22 bases between them. The germline V gene has CDR1 SGHVS and CDR2 FQNEAQ. The length of the CDR3 is 15 residues. The chain's CDR3 is CASSSRGLKGAGAFF. DNA of the CDR3: TGTGCCAGCAGCTCGAGGGGGTTGAAAGGGGCGGGAGCTTTCTTT.

The chain joins TRBV13 to TRBJ2-2; D remains ambiguous. Trimming pared 2 bases from V and 4 bases from J, leaving 14 bases between. Germline lookup yields CDR1 PRHDT and CDR2 FYEKMQ (reference sequence). The CDR3 sequence is 16 residues long. CDR3: CASSLMGSSVTGELFF. The CDR3 DNA follows: TGTGCCAGCAGCTTAATGGGGTCAAGTGTCACCGGGGAGCTGTTTTTT.

V usage is TRBV7-8 and J usage is TRBJ1-5; 9 bases align to TRBD1. The J segment lost 5 bases and the V segment lost 5 bases, leaving 13 bases of the junction unmatched. The CDR3 consists of 17 residues. CDR1 is SGHVS, CDR2 FQNEAQ, per germline. The CDR3 nucleotides are TGTGCCAGCAGCCCACCACCCCACAGGGGGCGATATCAGCCCCAGCATTTT. It encodes CASSPPPHRGRYQPQHF.

This clonotype was recorded only once. The chain joins TRBV19 to TRBJ2-1; possibly TRBD2 for D (6 bases). The CDR3 contains 14 residues. The V and J ends lost 7 bases and 0 bases respectively, with 10 bases between them. CDR1 is LNHDA and CDR2 is SQIVND in the germline V gene (reference sequence). The CDR3 DNA is TGTGCCAGTAAATTCGGGAGCTCCTACAATGAGCAGTTCTTC. It translates to CASKFGSSYNEQFF.

This clonotype showed up just once. This chain links TRBV6-1 with TRBJ1-1; TRBD1 is a possible D gene (5 bases). The CDR3 sequence is 11 residues long. Germline loops: CDR1 MNHNS, CDR2 SASEGT. The V end lost 3 bases, the J end lost 7 bases, and 6 bases lay between the germline ends. Here the CDR3 reads CASSDRDEAFF. The CDR3 DNA sequence: TGTGCCAGCAGTGACAGGGATGAAGCTTTCTTT.

The chain is built from TRBV6-1 and TRBJ2-5; possibly TRBD1 for D (6 bases). V lost 6 bases, J lost 4 bases, and 15 bases lay in between. Germline V lookup: CDR1 MNHNS, CDR2 SASEGT. CDR3 size: 14 residues. DNA of the CDR3: TGTGCCAGCAGCCACCAGGGGCCGGGAGAGACCCAGTACTTC. Translated, it gives CASSHQGPGETQYF.

The chain has TRBV25-1 and TRBJ1-5; TRBD1 might be the D (5 bases). V was cut by 10 bases and J by 0 bases, with 13 bases left in between. Germline CDR1 reads MGHDK; CDR2 reads SYGVNS. The CDR3 has 14 amino acids. The CDR3 DNA reads as TGTGCCACCTCCGACAGCAATAGCAATCAGCCCCAGCATTTT. Its translation: CATSDSNSNQPQHF.

The genes are TRBV28 and TRBJ2-7; the match to TRBD1 covers 7 bases. The germline gives CDR1 MDHEN, CDR2 SYDVKM. This CDR3 comprises 11 residues. The V segment lost 8 bases and the J segment 6 bases; nucleotides outside the gene matches: 4. CDR3 sequence (DNA): TGTGCCAGCGAGGGGGCTGTCGAGCAGTACTTC. Protein: CASEGAVEQYF. Drawing the rest from reference TRBV28 and TRBJ2-7, the complete variable domain is DVKVTQSSRYLVKRTGEKVFLECVQDMDHENMFWYRQDPGLGLRLIYFSYDVKMKEKGDIPEGYSVSREKKERFSLILESASTNQTSMYLCASEGAVEQYFGPGTRLTVT.

This clonotype was counted at least ten times. The chain is built from TRBV7-2 and TRBJ1-1; 9 bases map to TRBD1. Trimming at V came to 8 bases and at J to 4 bases, leaving 5 bases not matched to a gene. The CDR3 is 13 residues long. Germline CDR1 reads SGHTA; CDR2 reads FQGNSA. The CDR3 DNA follows: TGTGCCAGCCTAAACAGGGGGCTCACTGAAGCTTTCTTT. Translating it yields CASLNRGLTEAFF.

This clonotype was found many times. The chain joins TRBV3-1 to TRBJ1-2, with 9 positions matching TRBD1. The length of the CDR3 is 16 residues. CDR1 and CDR2 from the germline V gene are LGHDT and YNNKEL (reference sequence). V lost 1 base, J lost 2 bases, and 5 bases stayed unmatched. The CDR3 region is CASSQGPGQGNYGYTF. Written as DNA, the CDR3 is TGTGCCAGCAGCCAAGGCCCGGGACAGGGCAACTATGGCTACACCTTC.

This clonotype occurred a few times. The V call is TRBV20-1, the J call TRBJ2-5; TRBD1 matches 9 bases. The CDR3 contains 14 residues. Germline CDR1 DFQATT, CDR2 SNEGSKA (reference sequence). The trim removed 6 bases at V and 5 bases at J, leaving 10 bases unmatched. The CDR3 here is CSAPVTGGRETQYF. The CDR3 DNA follows: TGCAGTGCCCCCGTAACAGGGGGCAGGGAGACCCAGTACTTC.

The table lists this clonotype with a few counts. The chain couples TRBV20-1 to TRBJ2-3; 10 bases agree with TRBD1. From germline, CDR1 is DFQATT and CDR2 SNEGSKA (reference sequence). The CDR3 length is 16 residues. J lost 2 bases, V lost 5 bases, and 10 bases had no gene match. CDR3 DNA sequence: TGCAGTGCTGTCGACAGGGGGCGCAGGACCACAGATACGCAGTATTTT. This encodes CSAVDRGRRTTDTQYF.

This clonotype was counted many times. The chain couples TRBV2 to TRBJ2-3; TRBD2 matches 13 bases. Germline CDR1 is SNHLY and CDR2 is FYNNEI. V trimming: 10 bases; J trimming: 6 bases; junction bases outside the gene matches: 16. The CDR3 extends over 17 amino acids. The CDR3 bases are TGTGCCATCTTTACCCGGACTAGCGGGGGAGGCGGGGATACGCAGTATTTT. Encoded protein: CAIFTRTSGGGGDTQYF.